Listed here are 21 T cell receptor beta chains from one sample, sequenced in a study of shared clonotypes between healthy human individuals. The protocol was immunoSEQ multiplex PCR, while the TCRdb copy is restricted to in-frame clones and leaves out a portion. Of a few million clones listed, 85% to 95% were seen once; the top ten hold approximately 0.39%. Sequenced material: naive CD4+ T cells from PBMCs. Subset noted: CD45RA+ positively selected. Receptor source: a man in his late teens or twenties in good health. Some clones in this sample may be carry-over from other donors' samples.

CDR3 in amino acids: CSTSLGENYGYTF. CDR3 coding DNA: TGCAGCACATCACTGGGGGAGAACTATGGCTACACCTTC. The chain has TRBV29-1 and TRBJ1-2, with D tentatively TRBD1 (5 bases). There are 13 residues in the CDR3. Trimming cost V 8 bases and J 2 bases, with 15 bases left between them. The germline V gene has CDR1 SQVTM and CDR2 ANQGSEA.

This chain links TRBV9 with TRBJ2-1, with TRBD2 matching over 7 bases. Trimming at V came to 0 bases and at J to 2 bases, leaving 14 bases not matched to a gene. CDR3 length equals 19 residues. CDR1 and CDR2 from the germline V gene are SGDLS and YYNGEE. CDR3 nucleotides: TGTGCCAGCAGCGTAGGTGGGGGAAGGCTAGCGGATGCCTACAATGAGCAGTTCTTC. Its translation is CASSVGGGRLADAYNEQFF.

Comment on this clone: The sample contains more than one DNA sequence encoding this CDR3. This sequence joins TRBV9 and TRBJ2-7, with D possibly TRBD2 on 5 matching bases. With 0 bases removed from V and 2 bases from J, the gap between germline ends came to 9 bases. Germline values: CDR1 SGDLS, CDR2 YYNGEE. This CDR3 comprises 14 residues. The CDR3 is CASSVAGSPYEQYF. The CDR3 region has the DNA TGTGCCAGCAGCGTAGCGGGGTCCCCCTACGAGCAGTACTTC.

This sequence joins TRBV4-3 and TRBJ1-2; 10 positions match TRBD1. CDR1 is LGHNA and CDR2 is YSLEER in the germline V gene. V lost 1 base, J lost 7 bases, and 12 bases stayed unmatched. The CDR3 covers 17 residues. DNA for the CDR3: TGCGCCAGCAGCCAAGGTATCAGACAGGGGGCTTCTTTTGGCTACACCTTC. Translating it yields CASSQGIRQGASFGYTF.

This sequence joins TRBV28 and TRBJ2-7; perhaps TRBD2 as D (5 bases). CDR3 length: 15 residues. Trimming took off 6 bases at V and 2 bases at J, with 17 bases between the two ends. Per the germline V gene, CDR1 is MDHEN and CDR2 is SYDVKM. CDR3 sequence: CASRRTASSTYEQYF. Here the CDR3 DNA reads TGTGCCAGCAGGCGCACGGCTAGCAGTACCTACGAGCAGTACTTC.

This clone was found once. The J gene is TRBJ1-5, the V gene TRBV28, with 8 nucleotides matching TRBD1. The CDR3 has 17 amino acids. Looked up from germline, CDR1 is MDHEN and CDR2 is SYDVKM. Trimming cost V 1 base and J 3 bases; bases outside gene matches: 8. The CDR3 sequence is CASSLSAWTGTNQPQHF. The CDR3 region has the DNA TGTGCCAGCAGTTTATCGGCGTGGACAGGGACCAATCAGCCCCAGCATTTT. Looking up the rest from reference TRBV28 and TRBJ1-5 gives the full variable domain: DVKVTQSSRYLVKRTGEKVFLECVQDMDHENMFWYRQDPGLGLRLIYFSYDVKMKEKGDIPEGYSVSREKKERFSLILESASTNQTSMYLCASSLSAWTGTNQPQHFGDGTRLSIL.

J is TRBJ2-3 and V is TRBV4-3; D could derive from TRBD1 or TRBD2 (7 bases each). V lost 0 bases and J 1 base, leaving 14 bases between the germline ends. Germline values: CDR1 LGHNA, CDR2 YSLEER. The CDR3 is 17 amino acids. CDR3: CASSQEGPGGGTDTQYF. Written as DNA, the CDR3 is TGCGCCAGCAGCCAAGAAGGTCCAGGGGGGGGCACAGATACGCAGTATTTT.

The rearrangement joins TRBV28 to TRBJ1-2, with TRBD1 as a possible D gene (5 bases). The CDR3 consists of 13 residues. The V gene lost 7 bases and the J gene lost 8 bases, with 17 bases spanning the gap. Germline assignment: CDR1 MDHEN and CDR2 SYDVKM. CDR3: CASTPRDRQGYTF. The CDR3 DNA reads as TGTGCCAGCACCCCCAGGGACCGACAGGGCTACACCTTC.

V usage is TRBV28 and J usage is TRBJ2-5; no definite D call. CDR1 and CDR2 from the germline V gene are MDHEN and SYDVKM. Trimming left V 1 base short and J 3 bases short, with 9 bases between. CDR3 length: 14 residues. The CDR3 DNA reads TGTGCCAGCAGTTTATTAGGGCGAGAAGAGACCCAGTACTTC. Residues: CASSLLGREETQYF.

The chain links TRBV27 to TRBJ2-1, with TRBD2 matching 8 bases. The CDR3 totals 17 residues. CDR1 and CDR2 from the germline V gene are MNHEY and SMNVEV (reference sequence). Unmatched junction bases numbered 5, after V lost 1 base and J lost 0 bases. This CDR3 reads CASSLWGGTSSYNEQFF. In DNA form, the CDR3 reads TGTGCCAGCAGTTTATGGGGCGGGACTAGCTCCTACAATGAGCAGTTCTTC.

This chain uses TRBV11-2 with TRBJ2-7, with TRBD2 matching over 11 bases. J was trimmed by 0 bases and V by 5 bases; bases with no gene match: 12. From germline, CDR1 is SGHAT and CDR2 FQNNGV. This CDR3 comprises 18 residues. This CDR3 is CASSAITSGSIYSYEQYF. In DNA form, the CDR3 reads TGTGCCAGCAGCGCAATAACTAGCGGGAGTATCTACTCCTACGAGCAGTACTTC.

Concerning this clone: In the same sample, other DNA sequences code for this CDR3. This CDR3 reads CASSMARTDTQYF. The CDR3 DNA sequence: TGTGCCAGTAGTATGGCCCGCACAGATACGCAGTATTTT. This chain links TRBV19 with TRBJ2-3; the D is unclear. The CDR3 is 13 residues long. CDR1 LNHDA and CDR2 SQIVND come from the germline V gene (reference sequence). Trimming removed 3 bases at V and 1 base at J, with 5 bases between.

This chain joins TRBV6-4 and TRBJ1-4, with D maybe TRBD1 (5 bases). The germline V gene has CDR1 MRHNA and CDR2 SNTAGT. Trimming removed 4 bases at V and 0 bases at J, with 24 bases between. This CDR3 comprises 20 residues. In nucleotides, the CDR3 is TGTGCCAGCAGTGGATATGAGATGTTGGGGCAAGTTGCAACTAATGAAAAACTGTTTTTT. It yields the protein CASSGYEMLGQVATNEKLFF.

This clone was observed once. J is TRBJ1-1 and V is TRBV7-9; D gene unclear. V was pared by 1 base and J by 3 bases, with 12 bases between. Germline values: CDR1 SEHNR, CDR2 FQNEAQ (reference sequence). CDR3 length: 15 amino acids. The CDR3 loop reads CASSLGLKLYTEAFF. CDR3 nucleotide sequence: TGTGCCAGCAGCTTAGGCCTGAAGTTGTACACTGAAGCTTTCTTT.

A few counts support this clone. The CDR3 loop reads CASREWELEAFF. For the CDR3, the DNA is TGTGCCAGCCGAGAGTGGGAACTCGAAGCTTTCTTT. V is TRBV6-6 and J is TRBJ1-1, with D uncertain. The CDR3 contains 12 residues. Germline loops: CDR1 MNHNY, CDR2 SVGAGI (reference sequence). V lost 8 bases and J lost 8, with 15 bases in between.

In its sample, this clone was seen once. The sample carries other DNA sequences with the same CDR3. The chain is built from TRBV7-3 and TRBJ2-6; no definite D call. Trimming stripped 2 bases from V and 1 base from J, with 6 bases between. The germline gives CDR1 SGHTA, CDR2 FQGTGA. The CDR3 loop spans 15 amino acids. The CDR3 DNA follows: TGTGCCAGCAGCTTAGGACCGTCTGGGGCCAACGTCCTGACTTTC. It encodes CASSLGPSGANVLTF.

The chain carries TRBV14 and TRBJ2-1, with D possibly TRBD1 on 5 matching bases. Looked up from germline, CDR1 is SGHDN and CDR2 is FVKESK. The CDR3 runs to 14 residues. V was shortened by 4 bases and J by 7 bases, with 14 bases between the two germline ends. The CDR3 bases are TGTGCCAGCAGCCGCGTACTCAGGGTTAATGAGCAGTTCTTC. Its translation is CASSRVLRVNEQFF.

The CDR3, as DNA: TGTGCCAGCAGCTCAGCCGGGACAGAGGTCGCAACTAATGAAAAACTGTTTTTT. This encodes CASSSAGTEVATNEKLFF. The rearrangement uses TRBV7-3 and TRBJ1-4; 7 nucleotides match TRBD1. This CDR3 is built from 18 residues. CDR1 SGHTA and CDR2 FQGTGA come from the germline V gene. Losses at the gene ends were 4 bases for V and 0 bases for J; bases not matched to a gene: 11.

This chain links TRBV18 with TRBJ2-7; 7 nucleotides line up with TRBD1. J lost 0 bases, V lost 3 bases, and 8 bases had no gene match. This CDR3 is built from 16 residues. Looked up from germline, CDR1 is KGHSH and CDR2 is LQKENI. The DNA of the CDR3 is TGTGCCAGCTCACCTCGGGCAGACAGGGACTCCTACGAGCAGTACTTC. Amino acids: CASSPRADRDSYEQYF.

V usage is TRBV4-1 and J usage is TRBJ2-5; no reliable D call. The CDR3 is made up of 17 amino acids. Germline values: CDR1 MGHRA, CDR2 YSYEKL. The V end was cut by 1 base, the J end by 2 bases, with 17 bases between. Written as DNA, the CDR3 is TGCGCCAGCAGCCAAGGTGGCCGAGAATTCAAACAAGAGACCCAGTACTTC. Translation: CASSQGGREFKQETQYF.

This clone appeared a single time. The rearrangement uses TRBV19 and TRBJ2-2; 11 nucleotides align to TRBD1. Trimming took 5 bases from V and 2 from J; bases not matched to a gene: 7. This CDR3 spans 17 amino acids. Germline CDR1 and CDR2: LNHDA and SQIVND (reference sequence). The CDR3 region has the DNA TGTGCCAGTAGTTCCCCGGGACAGGGGGGAAACACCGGGGAGCTGTTTTTT. Its protein product is CASSSPGQGGNTGELFF.